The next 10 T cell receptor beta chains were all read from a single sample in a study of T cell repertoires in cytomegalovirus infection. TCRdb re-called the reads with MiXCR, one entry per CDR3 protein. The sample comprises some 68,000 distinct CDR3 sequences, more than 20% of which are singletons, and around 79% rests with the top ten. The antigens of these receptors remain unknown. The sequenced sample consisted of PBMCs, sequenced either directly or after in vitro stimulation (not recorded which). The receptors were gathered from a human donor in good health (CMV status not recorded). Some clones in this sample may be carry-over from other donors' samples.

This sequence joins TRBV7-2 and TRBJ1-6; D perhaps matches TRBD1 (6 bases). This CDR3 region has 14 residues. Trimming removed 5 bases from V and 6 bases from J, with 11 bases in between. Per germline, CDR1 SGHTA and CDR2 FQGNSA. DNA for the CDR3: TGTGCCAGCAGCATGGGACAATTTAATTCACCCCTCCACTTT. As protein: CASSMGQFNSPLHF. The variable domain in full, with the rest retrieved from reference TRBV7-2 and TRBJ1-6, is GAGVSQSPSNKVTEKGKDVELRCDPISGHTALYWYRQSLGQGLEFLIYFQGNSAPDKSGLPSDRFSAERTGGSVSTLTIQRTQQEDSAVYLCASSMGQFNSPLHFGNGTRLTVT.

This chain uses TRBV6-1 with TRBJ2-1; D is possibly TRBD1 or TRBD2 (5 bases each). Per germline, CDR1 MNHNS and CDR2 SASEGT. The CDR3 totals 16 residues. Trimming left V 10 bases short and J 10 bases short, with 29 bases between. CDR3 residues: CATGASTNGVPGEQFF. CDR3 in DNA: TGTGCCACCGGGGCAAGCACTAATGGAGTCCCGGGGGAGCAGTTCTTC.

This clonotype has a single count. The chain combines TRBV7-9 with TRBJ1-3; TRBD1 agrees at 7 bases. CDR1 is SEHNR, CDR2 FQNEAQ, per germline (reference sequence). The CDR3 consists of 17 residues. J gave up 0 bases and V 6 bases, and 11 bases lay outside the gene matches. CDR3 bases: TGTGCCAGCAGTTATGAACTGACAGGGTCCTCTGGAAACACCATATATTTT. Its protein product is CASSYELTGSSGNTIYF.

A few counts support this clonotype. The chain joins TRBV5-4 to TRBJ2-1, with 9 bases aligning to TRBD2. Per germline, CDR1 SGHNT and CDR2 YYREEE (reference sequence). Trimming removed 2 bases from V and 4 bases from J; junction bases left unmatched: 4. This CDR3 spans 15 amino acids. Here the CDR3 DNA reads TGTGCCAGCAGCTTAAAAGCGGGAGGTTACAATGAGCAGTTCTTC. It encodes CASSLKAGGYNEQFF.

DNA for the CDR3: TGTGCCAGCAGTGAAAATACTAGCGGAACAAACACCGGGGAGCTGTTTTTT. It specifies CASSENTSGTNTGELFF. This sequence joins TRBV6-1 and TRBJ2-2; 8 bases are shared with TRBD2. The V gene end was trimmed by 2 bases and the J gene end by 2 bases; junction bases not matched to a gene: 7. CDR3 size: 17 residues. Per germline, CDR1 MNHNS and CDR2 SASEGT.

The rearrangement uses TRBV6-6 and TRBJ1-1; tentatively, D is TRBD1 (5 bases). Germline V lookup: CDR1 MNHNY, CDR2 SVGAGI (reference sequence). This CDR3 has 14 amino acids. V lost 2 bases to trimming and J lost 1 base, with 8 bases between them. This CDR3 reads CASSYTQGNTEAFF. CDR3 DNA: TGTGCCAGCAGTTACACCCAGGGGAACACTGAAGCTTTCTTT.

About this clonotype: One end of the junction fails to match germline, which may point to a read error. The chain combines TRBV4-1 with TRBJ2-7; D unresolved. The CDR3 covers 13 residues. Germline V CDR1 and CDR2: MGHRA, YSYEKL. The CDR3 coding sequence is TGTGCCAGCAGCCAAGGAGCCGGTAACGAGCAGTACTTC. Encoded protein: CASSQGAGNEQYF.

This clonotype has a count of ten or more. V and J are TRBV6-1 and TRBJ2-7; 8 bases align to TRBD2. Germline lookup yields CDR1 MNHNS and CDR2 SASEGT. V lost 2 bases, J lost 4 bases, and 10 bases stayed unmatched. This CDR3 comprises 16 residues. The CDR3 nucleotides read TGTGCCAGCAGTGAAAGAGGTAGCGGGAAGGAGTACGAGCAGTACTTC. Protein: CASSERGSGKEYEQYF.

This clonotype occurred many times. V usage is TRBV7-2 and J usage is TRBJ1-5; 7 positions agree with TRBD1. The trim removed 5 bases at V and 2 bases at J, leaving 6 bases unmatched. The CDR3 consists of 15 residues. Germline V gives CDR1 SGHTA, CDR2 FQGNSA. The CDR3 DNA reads TGTGCCAGCAGCGTGAGCGGGACAGGCAATCAGCCCCAGCATTTT. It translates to CASSVSGTGNQPQHF.

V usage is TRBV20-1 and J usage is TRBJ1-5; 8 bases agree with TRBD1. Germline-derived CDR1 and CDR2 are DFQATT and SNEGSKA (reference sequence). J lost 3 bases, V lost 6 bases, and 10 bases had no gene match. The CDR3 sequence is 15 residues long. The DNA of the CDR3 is TGCAGTGCCACCAGGGGGCTATTGGACAATCAGCCCCAGCATTTT. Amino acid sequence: CSATRGLLDNQPQHF.